This entry describes one T cell receptor beta chain. The record originates from a study of blood T cell repertoires in COVID-19. Study overall: Collection of acute and convalescent COVID-19 samples took place in the United States, Italy and Spain. T cells, B-cell-depleted T cells, or PBMCs supplied cDNA or gDNA.

Germline CDR1 WSHSY, CDR2 SAAADI. The CDR3 loop spans 13 amino acids. V was clipped by 3 bases and J by 4 bases, with 9 bases between them. Per the authors' pipeline: Quantification of nucleated cells was approximated via reference gene primer amplification. Only in-frame clones appear in the TCRdb table, and some are missing; sequencing was by immunoSEQ multiplex PCR. The DNA was the basis for D and trimming; V, J and clone size are from that table. The sample contains approximately 220,000 clones, 65% to 85% of which appear only once. This clonotype originated in a man aged 35-49 years with acute or convalescent COVID-19. The sequencing sample was made of peripheral blood. J is TRBJ2-5 and V is TRBV10-2; no definite D call. The CDR3 bases are TGCGCCAGCAGTGAAGAGCGTGGAGAGACCCAGTACTTC. It specifies CASSEERGETQYF.